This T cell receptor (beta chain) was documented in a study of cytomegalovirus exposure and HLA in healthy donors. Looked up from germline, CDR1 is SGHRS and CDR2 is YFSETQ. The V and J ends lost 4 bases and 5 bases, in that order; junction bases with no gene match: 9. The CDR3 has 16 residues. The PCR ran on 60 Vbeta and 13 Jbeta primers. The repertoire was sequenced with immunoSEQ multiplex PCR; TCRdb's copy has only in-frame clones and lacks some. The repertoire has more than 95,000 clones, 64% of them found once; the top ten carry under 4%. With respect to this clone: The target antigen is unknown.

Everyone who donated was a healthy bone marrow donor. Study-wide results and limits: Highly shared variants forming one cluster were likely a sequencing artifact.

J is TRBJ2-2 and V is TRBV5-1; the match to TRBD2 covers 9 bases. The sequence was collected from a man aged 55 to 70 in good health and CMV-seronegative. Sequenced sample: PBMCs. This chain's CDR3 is CASSVSTSGKTGELFF. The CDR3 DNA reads TGCGCCAGCAGCGTATCGACTAGCGGAAAGACCGGGGAGCTGTTTTTT.